The source of this T cell receptor beta chain is a study of identical twins. Whole-study results and caveats: Zero-insertion analyses might be partly confounded by invariant T cells like MAIT and iNKT.

No donor was unhealthy or non-Caucasian. Each CDR3 protein is one row after TCRdb ran MiXCR on the 5' RACE reads. The sample shows around 340,000 distinct CDR3 sequences, more than 9% of them seen only once. Points on this clonotype: Its specificity is not known.

CDR1 is WSHSY, CDR2 SAAADI, per germline. J lost 8 bases, V lost 2 bases, and 5 bases had no gene match. There are 16 residues in the CDR3. These data are also associated with another study on yellow fever vaccine responses in identical twins.

The genes are TRBV10-2 and TRBJ2-1, with TRBD2 matching 14 bases. This TCR was recovered from a woman in her late teens or twenties in good health. Sequencing used CD8+ T cells sorted from blood. CDR3 DNA: TGCGCCAGCAGTGAGCGACTAGCGGGGGGGCGGGATGAGCAGTTCTTC. As protein: CASSERLAGGRDEQFF.